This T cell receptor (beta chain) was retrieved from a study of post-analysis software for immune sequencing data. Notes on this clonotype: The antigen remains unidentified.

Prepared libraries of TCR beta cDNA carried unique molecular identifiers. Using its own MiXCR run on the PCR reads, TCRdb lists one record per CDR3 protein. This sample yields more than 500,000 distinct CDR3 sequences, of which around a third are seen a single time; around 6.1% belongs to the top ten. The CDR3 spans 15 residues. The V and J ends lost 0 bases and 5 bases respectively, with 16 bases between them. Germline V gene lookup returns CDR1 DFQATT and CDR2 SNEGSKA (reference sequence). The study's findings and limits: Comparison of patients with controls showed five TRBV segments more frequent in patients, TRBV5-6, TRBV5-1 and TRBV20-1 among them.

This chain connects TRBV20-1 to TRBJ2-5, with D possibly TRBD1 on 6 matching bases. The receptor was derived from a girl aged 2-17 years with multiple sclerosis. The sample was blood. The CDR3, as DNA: TGCAGTGCTAGAGATCACAGGGCCCAACCGGAGACCCAGTACTTC. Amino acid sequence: CSARDHRAQPETQYF.